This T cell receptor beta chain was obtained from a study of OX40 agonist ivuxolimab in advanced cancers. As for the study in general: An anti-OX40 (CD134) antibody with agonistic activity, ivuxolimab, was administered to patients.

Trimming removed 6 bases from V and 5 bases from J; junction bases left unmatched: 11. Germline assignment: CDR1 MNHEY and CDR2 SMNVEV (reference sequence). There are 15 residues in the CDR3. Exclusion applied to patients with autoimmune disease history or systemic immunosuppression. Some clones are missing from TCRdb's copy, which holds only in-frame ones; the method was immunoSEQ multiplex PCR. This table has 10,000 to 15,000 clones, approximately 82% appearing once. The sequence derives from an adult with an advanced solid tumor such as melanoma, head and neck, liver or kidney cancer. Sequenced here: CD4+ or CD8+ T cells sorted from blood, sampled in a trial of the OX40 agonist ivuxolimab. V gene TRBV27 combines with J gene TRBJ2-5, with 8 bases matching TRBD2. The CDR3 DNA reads TGTGCCAGCAGCTTAACTAGCGGCTGGGGGGAGACCCAGTACTTC. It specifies CASSLTSGWGETQYF.